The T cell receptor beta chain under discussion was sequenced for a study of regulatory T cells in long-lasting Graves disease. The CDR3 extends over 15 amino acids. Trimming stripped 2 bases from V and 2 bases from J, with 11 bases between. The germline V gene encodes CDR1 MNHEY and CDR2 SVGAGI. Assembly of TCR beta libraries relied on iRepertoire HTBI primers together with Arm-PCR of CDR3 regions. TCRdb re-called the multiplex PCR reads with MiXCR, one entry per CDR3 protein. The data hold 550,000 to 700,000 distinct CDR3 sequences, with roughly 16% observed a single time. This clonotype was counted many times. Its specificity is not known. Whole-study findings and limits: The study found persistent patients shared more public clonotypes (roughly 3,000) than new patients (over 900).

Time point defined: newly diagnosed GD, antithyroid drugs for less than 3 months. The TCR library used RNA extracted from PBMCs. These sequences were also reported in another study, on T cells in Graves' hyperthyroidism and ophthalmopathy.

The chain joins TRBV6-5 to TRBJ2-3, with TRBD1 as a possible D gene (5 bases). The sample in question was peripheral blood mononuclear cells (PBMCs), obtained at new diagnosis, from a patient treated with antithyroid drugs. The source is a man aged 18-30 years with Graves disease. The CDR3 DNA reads TGTGCCAGCAGTTACGTGCAGGGCGCCACAGATACGCAGTATTTT. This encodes CASSYVQGATDTQYF.